One TCR beta chain is described in this entry. This receptor's antigen is unknown. The sample holds no much larger clone one base away, and base qualities are not on file. Germline trimming: 7 bases from V, 4 bases from J; junction bases outside gene matches: 13. CDR1 SGHNT and CDR2 YYREEE were looked up in the germline V gene (reference sequence). The cysteine opens and the phenylalanine closes a CDR3 of 16 amino acids. Left in the record is the CDR3 DNA by itself, 48 bases read in frame from the first base. The sample comes from a study of Ad26.COV2.S vaccination and SARS-CoV-2 variants (TCRdb year 2021). Concerning the study at large: TCRbeta repertoire sequencing was used to assess the specificity and breadth of SARS-CoV-2-reactive T cell receptors after Ad26.COV2.S vaccination. The TCR-sequenced set comprised approximately 32 samples: some 19 Ad26.COV2.S vaccine recipients, 5 placebo recipients and 8 SARS-CoV-2 convalescent individuals.

The research as a whole found: Substantial breadth of spike-specific CD8+ and CD4+ T cell responses was reported after vaccination. Compared with placebo recipients, Ad26.COV2.S recipients showed higher spike-specific TCR breadth (P = 0.0014). The authors noted that total T cell responses may have been underestimated by the TCR breadth and depth analyses. Comparable non-spike TCR breadth was observed between vaccine and placebo recipients, consistent with only spike being contained in the vaccine.

The immunoSEQ Assay was the method used to sequence TCRbeta CDR3 regions. After extraction, genomic DNA underwent amplification by bias-controlled multiplex PCR, followed by high-throughput sequencing. The original methods were these. Collapsing and filtering of sequences were performed to quantify the absolute abundance of each unique TCRbeta CDR3 region. T cell fraction was estimated by normalization of TCRbeta template counts to usable DNA, with usable DNA being measured through amplification of reference genes present in all nucleated cells. Repertoire TCRs were annotated as SARS-CoV-2-specific by exact matching of V gene, CDR3 amino acid sequence and J gene to a known reactive TCR set. The reference SARS-CoV-2 TCR set was derived from MIRA and filtered for enrichment in COVID-19-positive ImmuneCODE repertoires, a step that removed public or cross-reactive TCRs. Based on the MIRA antigens, annotated TCRs were further analysed at the level of specific ORF or position within ORF. Depth was the summed frequency of annotated unique rearrangements, while breadth was defined as annotated unique rearrangements over total unique productive rearrangements. Group comparisons of TCR breadth used two-sided Wilcoxon rank-sum tests. Here the immuneACCESS table is served through TCRdb, limited to in-frame sequences with V and J called. Missing clones are a known gap in these copies; in checked studies unresolved V genes cover under half, and the rest lacks a known reason. The DNA gave D and trimming, while V, J and clone size come from that table. Recorded for this sample are under 150,000 clones; about nine tenths of them occurred a single time. The top ten hold about 5% of the sample.

The sample's time point label is to be understood as: individuals recovered from natural SARS-CoV-2 infection. Sequencing was performed on peripheral blood, taken after recovery from COVID-19. The sequence joins TRBV5-4 to TRBJ1-2; 10 bases in the junction line up with TRBD1. This sequence originates from a human donor who had recovered from COVID-19. The encoded CDR3 is CASGRIGTGAPYGYTF. The DNA is as follows: TGTGCCAGCGGGAGGATTGGGACAGGGGCACCCTATGGCTACACCTTC.